The 5 T cell receptor beta chains listed next were all sequenced from one sample in a study of cytomegalovirus exposure and HLA in healthy donors (dated by TCRdb to 2015 to 2018). Libraries were built with the immunoSEQ multiplex PCR assay. A mixture of 60 forward primers for TCR Vbeta segments and 13 reverse primers for TCR Jbeta segments was used in the multiplex PCR. TCRdb took this table from immuneACCESS and kept in-frame rearrangements with V and J called. Such tables lack part of the clones; where checked against another copy, unresolved V genes explain under half of the gap, and the rest is unexplained. The sample profile shows roughly 100,000 clones; 65% to 80% of them were found once. Jointly, the top ten make up about 5.3% of the sample. Sequencing was performed on PBMCs. These receptors were obtained from a male donor in good health and CMV-seronegative.

The chain combines TRBV2 with TRBJ2-7, with 14 nucleotides matching TRBD2. J gave up 6 bases and V 8 bases, and 9 bases lay outside the gene matches. This CDR3 has 15 amino acids. Germline loops: CDR1 SNHLY, CDR2 FYNNEI. CDR3 protein: CASSGTSGSSSEQYF. DNA for the CDR3: TGTGCCAGCTCGGGGACTAGCGGGAGCTCTAGCGAGCAGTACTTC.

The CDR3 DNA reads TGTGCCAGTCGGGAAGGAGGCTTCGGCACAGATACGCAGTATTTT. Protein product: CASREGGFGTDTQYF. V and J are TRBV27 and TRBJ2-3, with a tentative D call TRBD2 (5 bases). V was trimmed by 9 bases and J by 1 base, leaving 17 bases between them. Germline CDR1 is MNHEY and CDR2 is SMNVEV (reference sequence). The CDR3 runs to 15 residues.

As for this clone: Different DNA sequences within this sample yield the same CDR3. The J gene is TRBJ1-2, the V gene TRBV28; possible D gene TRBD1, 6 bases. Germline values: CDR1 MDHEN, CDR2 SYDVKM. The CDR3 is 12 residues long. V was shortened by 2 bases and J by 5 bases, with 6 bases between the two germline ends. CDR3 nucleotide sequence: TGTGCCAGCAGTTTACAGGGGTATGGCTACACCTTC. It encodes CASSLQGYGYTF.

V usage is TRBV5-1 and J usage is TRBJ2-3; TRBD1 agrees at 7 bases. This CDR3 is 14 amino acids long. Per germline, CDR1 SGHRS and CDR2 YFSETQ. V lost 2 bases, J lost 5 bases, and 5 bases stayed unmatched. The CDR3 loop is CASSFNRGVDTQYF. The CDR3 DNA follows: TGCGCCAGCAGCTTCAACAGGGGAGTAGATACGCAGTATTTT.

This chain connects TRBV5-4 to TRBJ2-2; D gene unclear. Germline V gene sequence: CDR1 SGHNT, CDR2 YYREEE (reference sequence). V shed 1 base and J shed 7 bases, with 5 bases lying between them. This CDR3 has 12 residues. The CDR3 nucleotides are TGTGCCAGCAGCTTGTATAGCGGGGAGCTGTTTTTT. Its translation is CASSLYSGELFF.